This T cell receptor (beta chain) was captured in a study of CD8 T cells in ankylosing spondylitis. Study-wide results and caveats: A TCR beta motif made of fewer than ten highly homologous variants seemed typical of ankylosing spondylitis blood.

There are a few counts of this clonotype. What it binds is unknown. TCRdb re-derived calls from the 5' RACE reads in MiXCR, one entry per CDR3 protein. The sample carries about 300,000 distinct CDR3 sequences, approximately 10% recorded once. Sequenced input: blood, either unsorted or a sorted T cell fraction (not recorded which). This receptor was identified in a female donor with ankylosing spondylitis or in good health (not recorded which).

Here the CDR3 reads CASRDRPSSYNEQFF. The CDR3 bases are TGCGCCAGCAGAGACCGACCGTCTAGCTACAATGAGCAGTTCTTC. This chain connects TRBV10-2 to TRBJ2-1; D is ambiguous. The CDR3 sequence is 15 residues long. V was shortened by 6 bases and J by 3 bases, with 15 bases between the two germline ends. CDR1 is WSHSY, CDR2 SAAADI, per germline.